These 32 T cell receptor beta chains were sequenced from one sample in a study of blood T cell repertoires in COVID-19. The table came from immunoSEQ multiplex PCR; TCRdb's copy has only in-frame clones and leaves some out. The sample has about 190,000 clones; 90% are singletons. Specimen: peripheral blood. The receptor source for this set is a man over 45 with acute or convalescent COVID-19.

The chain links TRBV19 to TRBJ1-2; 11 nucleotides match TRBD1. CDR3 length: 12 amino acids. Trimming took 10 bases from V and 7 from J; bases not matched to a gene: 5. Germline V gene sequence: CDR1 LNHDA, CDR2 SQIVND (reference sequence). The CDR3 protein is CATRTGGGGYTF. The CDR3 region has the DNA TGTGCCACTCGGACAGGGGGCGGTGGCTACACCTTC.

The CDR3 region is CASSYATSGTGELFF. CDR3 DNA: TGTGCCAGCAGTTACGCGACTAGCGGCACCGGGGAGCTGTTTTTT. V is TRBV6-5 and J is TRBJ2-2; 9 positions match TRBD2. The CDR3 runs 15 residues. V lost 2 bases to trimming and J lost 4 bases; unmatched junction nucleotides: 2. Germline lookup yields CDR1 MNHEY and CDR2 SVGAGI.

This chain uses TRBV27 with TRBJ2-3; a possible D gene is TRBD1 (5 bases). This CDR3 region has 13 residues. Germline V lookup: CDR1 MNHEY, CDR2 SMNVEV (reference sequence). With 1 base removed from V and 4 bases from J, the gap between germline ends came to 6 bases. As DNA, the CDR3 is TGTGCCAGCAGTTTATGGGGCGCAGATACGCAGTATTTT. It is translated as CASSLWGADTQYF.

J is TRBJ2-2 and V is TRBV6-2 or TRBV6-3, with 7 nucleotides matching TRBD1. The trim removed 2 bases at V and 3 bases at J, leaving 6 bases unmatched. Germline V gene data show CDR1 as MNHEY and CDR2 as SVGEGT. This CDR3 is 16 amino acids long. The CDR3 sequence is CASSYPGTAYTGELFF. As DNA, the CDR3 is TGTGCCAGCAGTTACCCTGGGACAGCATACACCGGGGAGCTGTTTTTT.

This clone showed up just a few times. For the CDR3, the DNA is TGTGCCAGCAGCCCCGGGACTAGCGGTTACACAGATACGCAGTATTTT. This gives the protein CASSPGTSGYTDTQYF. V gene TRBV9 combines with J gene TRBJ2-3; 11 bases line up with TRBD2. The CDR3 has 16 amino acids. Trimming at V came to 4 bases and at J to 2 bases, leaving 6 bases not matched to a gene. Germline values: CDR1 SGDLS, CDR2 YYNGEE. Filled out from reference TRBV9 and TRBJ2-3, the complete variable domain reads DSGVTQTPKHLITATGQRVTLRCSPRSGDLSVYWYQQSLDQGLQFLIQYYNGEERAKGNILERFSAQQFPDLHSELNLSSLELGDSALYFCASSPGTSGYTDTQYFGPGTRLTVL.

This sequence joins TRBV7-9 and TRBJ2-1, with 9 bases matching TRBD1. CDR1 is SEHNR and CDR2 is FQNEAQ in the germline V gene (reference sequence). Trimming cost V 7 bases and J 6 bases; bases outside gene matches: 13. The CDR3 consists of 16 residues. The CDR3 loop is CASTPPGTGIGNEQFF. The CDR3, as DNA: TGTGCCAGCACGCCTCCCGGGACAGGGATCGGCAATGAGCAGTTCTTC.

This chain uses TRBV24-1 with TRBJ1-4; D is perhaps TRBD1 (6 bases). The germline V gene encodes CDR1 KGHDR and CDR2 SFDVKD. The CDR3 covers 15 residues. Trimming removed 2 bases from V and 8 bases from J, with 14 bases in between. Here the CDR3 DNA reads TGTGCCACCAGTGATTCCCGGACAGCCGCCGAAAAACTGTTTTTT. It is translated as CATSDSRTAAEKLFF.

This chain links TRBV18 with TRBJ2-3; TRBD1 might be the D (6 bases). Per the germline V gene, CDR1 is KGHSH and CDR2 is LQKENI. V was trimmed by 2 bases and J by 5 bases, leaving 17 bases between them. This CDR3 has 16 amino acids. The CDR3 nucleotides are TGTGCCAGCTCACCATCCCGCAGGGGCGCCATAGATACGCAGTATTTT. Its translation: CASSPSRRGAIDTQYF.

This chain joins TRBV7-2 and TRBJ2-5; D possibly corresponds to TRBD1 (5 bases). In germline, CDR1 is SGHTA, CDR2 FQGNSA. The CDR3 has 14 residues. Deletions cut 3 bases from V and 1 base from J, with 9 bases between. This CDR3 reads CASSFTGAQETQYF. The CDR3 DNA reads TGTGCCAGCAGCTTCACAGGAGCCCAAGAGACCCAGTACTTC.

As regards this clone: This sample includes further DNA sequences coding for the same CDR3. The chain carries TRBV5-1 and TRBJ2-2; perhaps TRBD1 as D (6 bases). CDR3 size: 15 residues. Trimming pared 2 bases from V and 0 bases from J, leaving 8 bases between. From germline, CDR1 is SGHRS and CDR2 YFSETQ. Here the CDR3 DNA reads TGCGCCAGCAGCTTAGGACAGACGAACACCGGGGAGCTGTTTTTT. Translated, it gives CASSLGQTNTGELFF.

This sequence joins TRBV4-1 and TRBJ2-1; TRBD2 agrees at 14 bases. With V trimmed by 4 bases and J by 8 bases, 10 bases remained unmatched. This CDR3 is 17 amino acids long. Germline CDR1 MGHRA, CDR2 YSYEKL. CDR3 amino acids: CASSRYTGLAGGYEQFF. In DNA form, the CDR3 reads TGCGCCAGCAGCCGCTATACAGGACTAGCGGGGGGCTATGAGCAGTTCTTC.

The chain joins TRBV6-5 to TRBJ2-7, with D possibly TRBD1 on 6 matching bases. The germline CDR1 and CDR2 sequences are MNHEY and SVGAGI. This CDR3 has 12 amino acids. V lost 8 bases to trimming and J lost 2 bases, with 10 bases between them. As DNA, the CDR3 is TGTGCCAGCCGGGACACAACCTACGAGCAGTACTTC. Translating gives CASRDTTYEQYF.

This chain uses TRBV19 with TRBJ2-5; 7 nucleotides align to TRBD1. The germline gives CDR1 LNHDA, CDR2 SQIVND (reference sequence). J gave up 6 bases and V 3 bases, and 7 bases lay outside the gene matches. This CDR3 has 14 residues. CDR3 bases: TGTGCCAGTAGTATGGGGCACAGGGGTAAGACCCAGTACTTC. The encoded protein is CASSMGHRGKTQYF.

CDR3 amino acids: CAISESILADSYTGELFF. The CDR3 bases are TGTGCCATCAGTGAGTCGATTCTAGCGGACTCTTACACCGGGGAGCTGTTTTTT. The V gene is TRBV10-3, the J gene TRBJ2-2; 7 nucleotides align to TRBD2. CDR3 length: 18 residues. V was pared by 0 bases and J by 3 bases, with 10 bases of the junction left unmatched. CDR1 ENHRY and CDR2 SYGVKD come from the germline V gene.

V is TRBV27 and J is TRBJ2-5; a possible D gene is TRBD2 (6 bases). This CDR3 has 15 amino acids. V was trimmed by 4 bases and J by 5 bases, leaving 17 bases between them. In germline, CDR1 is MNHEY, CDR2 SMNVEV (reference sequence). The chain's CDR3 is CASSSLAREWETQYF. CDR3 DNA sequence: TGTGCCAGCAGTTCCTTGGCACGGGAGTGGGAGACCCAGTACTTC.

This chain links TRBV5-6 with TRBJ2-5, with D possibly being TRBD1 (6 bases). The V and J ends lost 3 bases and 5 bases respectively, with 11 bases between them. This CDR3 region has 13 residues. Germline CDR1 reads SGHDT; CDR2 reads YYEEEE. In DNA, the CDR3 is TGTGCCAGCAGCTGGGGGCTGGGGGAGACCCAGTACTTC. As protein: CASSWGLGETQYF.

The chain uses TRBV5-6 and TRBJ2-3; TRBD2 agrees at 8 bases. The V gene end was trimmed by 3 bases and the J gene end by 6 bases; junction bases not matched to a gene: 0. Germline CDR1 reads SGHDT; CDR2 reads YYEEEE. The length of the CDR3 is 12 residues. CDR3 loop: CASSSGGDTQYF. For the CDR3, the DNA is TGTGCCAGCAGCTCGGGAGGGGATACGCAGTATTTT.

The chain links TRBV10-1 to TRBJ2-2; unclear D gene. In germline, CDR1 is WNHNN, CDR2 SYGVQD (reference sequence). The CDR3 is made up of 14 amino acids. The germline V and J ends were trimmed by 0 bases and 6 bases, with 8 bases remaining between them. DNA for the CDR3: TGCGCCAGCAGTGAGTCTTGCGGTGCCGGGGAGCTGTTTTTT. This sequence encodes CASSESCGAGELFF.

This clone was observed a few times. This chain uses TRBV20-1 with TRBJ2-7; TRBD2 matches at 8 bases. The J segment lost 5 bases and the V segment lost 6 bases, leaving 3 bases of the junction unmatched. The length of the CDR3 is 11 residues. From germline, CDR1 is DFQATT and CDR2 SNEGSKA (reference sequence). CDR3 sequence reads: CSAASGHEQYV. In DNA, the CDR3 is TGCAGTGCAGCTAGCGGGCACGAGCAGTACGTC.

V is TRBV27 and J is TRBJ1-5, with D uncertain. Trimming took off 0 bases at V and 0 bases at J, with 6 bases between the two ends. There are 15 residues in the CDR3. Per the germline V gene, CDR1 is MNHEY and CDR2 is SMNVEV (reference sequence). This chain's CDR3 is CASSLSRVSNQPQHF. The CDR3 DNA is TGTGCCAGCAGTTTATCCCGGGTTAGCAATCAGCCCCAGCATTTT.

The J gene is TRBJ2-1, the V gene TRBV28, with 15 bases identical to TRBD2. There are 15 residues in the CDR3. After removal of 6 bases from V and 6 bases from J, the junction contained 3 bases not matched to a gene. The germline gives CDR1 MDHEN, CDR2 SYDVKM. The CDR3 DNA reads TGTGCCAGCAGCCGGGGACTAGCGGGAGGCAATGAGCAGTTCTTC. It specifies CASSRGLAGGNEQFF.

This chain links TRBV7-2 with TRBJ1-1; TRBD1 aligns across 10 bases. Germline V gives CDR1 SGHTA, CDR2 FQGNSA. V lost 3 bases to trimming and J lost 6 bases; unmatched junction nucleotides: 4. CDR3 length equals 14 residues. DNA of the CDR3: TGTGCCAGCAGCTTGGGACAGGGGAAGCCTGAAGCTTTCTTT. Translated, it gives CASSLGQGKPEAFF.

The gene calls are TRBV18 and TRBJ2-5, with 7 bases matching TRBD1. J was trimmed by 5 bases and V by 5 bases; bases with no gene match: 11. CDR1 KGHSH and CDR2 LQKENI come from the germline V gene. This CDR3 has 15 residues. CDR3 region: CASSLDRAFGETQYF. The CDR3 DNA follows: TGTGCCAGCTCATTAGACAGGGCGTTCGGGGAGACCCAGTACTTC.

The chain combines TRBV6-5 with TRBJ2-2, with D possibly matching TRBD1 (6 bases). V lost 7 bases, J lost 6 bases, and 15 bases lay in between. This CDR3 contains 14 residues. CDR1 is MNHEY and CDR2 is SVGAGI in the germline V gene. CDR3 region: CASINRERAGELFF. CDR3 nucleotides: TGTGCCAGCATAAACAGGGAAAGGGCCGGGGAGCTGTTTTTT.

This sequence joins TRBV19 and TRBJ2-1; 8 bases agree with TRBD1. The CDR3 length is 14 residues. Losses at the gene ends were 5 bases for V and 5 bases for J; bases not matched to a gene: 5. Looked up from germline, CDR1 is LNHDA and CDR2 is SQIVND (reference sequence). CDR3 protein: CASSLTGANNEQFF. The CDR3 region has the DNA TGTGCCAGTAGTTTGACAGGGGCAAACAATGAGCAGTTCTTC.

The chain is built from TRBV10-1 and TRBJ2-1, with a possible D match to TRBD2 (5 bases). Trimming stripped 4 bases from V and 7 bases from J, with 8 bases between. The CDR3 is 12 residues long. Germline loops: CDR1 WNHNN, CDR2 SYGVQD (reference sequence). The CDR3 nucleotides are TGCGCCAGCAGTGTTGGAGGTAATGAGCAGTTCTTC. It specifies CASSVGGNEQFF.

This chain joins TRBV6-2 or TRBV6-3 and TRBJ2-7; 9 positions match TRBD2. The CDR3 runs 14 residues. The germline CDR1 and CDR2 sequences are MNHEY and SVGEGT. J was trimmed by 3 bases and V by 4 bases; bases with no gene match: 4. This CDR3 reads CASSLGLANYEQYF. CDR3 bases: TGTGCCAGCAGTTTGGGACTAGCTAACTACGAGCAGTACTTC.

This clone was seen only a few times. The chain carries TRBV5-6 and TRBJ2-5; D is ambiguous. V dropped 2 bases and J dropped 2 bases, with 7 bases sitting between them. The germline CDR1 and CDR2 sequences are SGHDT and YYEEEE. The CDR3 length is 13 residues. CDR3 sequence: CASSFSVQETQYF. For the CDR3, the DNA is TGTGCCAGCAGCTTTTCGGTTCAAGAGACCCAGTACTTC.

This clone was picked up a small number of times. The chain uses TRBV3-1 (or the pseudogene TRBV3-2) and TRBJ2-1; 8 bases agree with TRBD1. The CDR3 extends over 13 amino acids. The J segment lost 10 bases and the V segment lost 5 bases, leaving 7 bases of the junction unmatched. The V gene's germline CDR1 is LGHDT and CDR2 YNNKEL (reference sequence). The CDR3 region is CASSYPGGEEQFF. The CDR3 nucleotides are TGTGCCAGCAGCTACCCAGGGGGCGAGGAGCAGTTCTTC.

The V and J genes are TRBV11-2 and TRBJ1-2; no clear D gene. The CDR3 consists of 15 residues. CDR1 SGHAT and CDR2 FQNNGV come from the germline V gene. V was trimmed by 4 bases and J by 1 base, leaving 13 bases between them. Here the CDR3 reads CASSSLSGYNYGYTF. The DNA of the CDR3 is TGTGCCAGCAGCTCGCTTAGCGGATATAACTATGGCTACACCTTC.

The chain uses TRBV7-9 and TRBJ1-1; D is undetermined. V shed 5 bases and J shed 3 bases, with 7 bases lying between them. Germline CDR1 and CDR2: SEHNR and FQNEAQ (reference sequence). CDR3 size: 12 residues. CDR3 sequence: CASSRSDTEAFF. In nucleotides, the CDR3 is TGTGCCAGCAGCCGATCGGACACTGAAGCTTTCTTT.

The J gene is TRBJ2-7, the V gene TRBV5-5; weak D call: TRBD1 (7 bases). Trimming shortened V by 4 bases and J by 0 bases, and 14 bases separated the two germline ends. The CDR3 runs 15 residues. CDR1 and CDR2 from the germline V gene are SGHKS and YYEKEE (reference sequence). The CDR3 sequence is CASSAGTAFSYEQYF. Written as DNA, the CDR3 is TGTGCCAGCAGCGCGGGGACAGCTTTCTCCTACGAGCAGTACTTC.